These T cell receptor beta chains were read from a single sample in a study of cytomegalovirus exposure and HLA in healthy donors. Profiled with immunoSEQ multiplex PCR; TCRdb holds only in-frame clones, not every one. The table shows fewer than 200,000 clones, with about 90% occurring only once. Sequencing was performed on PBMCs. The receptors stem from a woman aged 18 to 35 in good health and CMV-seropositive. Both conserved end residues are part of each CDR3. Fields, in order: V gene, clone size, D gene, J gene, CDR3 DNA, CDR3 protein. The D gene is left open where the match is weak. Where a row states a size, it is once, few, many or the class of an expanded clone; other rows omit it.

TRBV15,.,TRBD2,TRBJ2-1,TGTGCCACCAGCATACGGACTAGCGGCTACAATGAGCAGTTCTTC,CATSIRTSGYNEQFF
TRBV4-3,.,.,TRBJ1-2,TGCGCCAGCAGCCAAGGATCTGGGAGAGGCGATGGCTACACCTTC,CASSQGSGRGDGYTF
TRBV25-1,.,TRBD1,TRBJ2-5,TGTGCCAGCAGCGACAGGGGAAAGGAAGAGACCCAGTACTTC,CASSDRGKEETQYF
TRBV4-2,few,.,TRBJ2-7,TGTGCCAGCAGCCAAGAAAGCGGACCATCCTACGAGCAGTACTTC,CASSQESGPSYEQYF
TRBV30,.,TRBD1,TRBJ1-1,TGTGCCTGGAGATCGGGACAGGTGAACACTGAAGCTTTCTTT,CAWRSGQVNTEAFF
TRBV28,.,TRBD2,TRBJ2-3,TGTGCCAGCGGGGGAGGGGACGGGAGTATATCGGATACGCAGTATTTT,CASGGGDGSISDTQYF
TRBV18,.,TRBD1,TRBJ2-2,TGTGCCAGCTCACCAATTTTACAGGGGCCTCAAGGGGAGCTGTTTTTT,CASSPILQGPQGELFF
TRBV5-4,.,.,TRBJ2-5,TGTGCCAGCAGCCCGCGGGTACAAGAGACCCAGTACTTC,CASSPRVQETQYF
TRBV6-1,once,.,TRBJ1-5,TGTGCCAGCAGTGATAGGGGCGCCTTACCTCCCAGCCCAATCAATCAGCCCCAGCATTTT,CASSDRGALPPSPINQPQHF
TRBV2,.,TRBD2,TRBJ2-7,TGTGCCAGCATCCATAACAAGGCGGGGGTTGAGCAGTACTTC,CASIHNKAGVEQYF
TRBV19,.,TRBD2,TRBJ2-1,TGTGCCAGTAGTATCACTAGCGGGGGGAGCGCCTACAATGAGCAGTTCTTC,CASSITSGGSAYNEQFF
TRBV4-1,.,.,TRBJ2-7,TGCGCCATATCAGGACACTCCTACGAGCAGTACTTC,CAISGHSYEQYF
TRBV29-1,.,TRBD2,TRBJ2-7,TGCAGCGCCGGGACTAGCTCCTACGAGCAGTACTTC,CSAGTSSYEQYF
TRBV9,.,TRBD2,TRBJ2-3,TGTGCCAGCAGCGTGAGGGGGGGGCTAGCGGGATCAGATACGCAGTATTTT,CASSVRGGLAGSDTQYF
TRBV7-6,.,TRBD2,TRBJ2-7,TGTGCCAGCAGCTTAGGGGCTAGCGGGGGTCGGGGAAACGAGCAGTACTTC,CASSLGASGGRGNEQYF
TRBV4-1,.,TRBD1,TRBJ2-7,TGCGCCAGCAGCCCGACGACAGGGCACTACGAGCAGTACTTC,CASSPTTGHYEQYF
TRBV2,.,.,TRBJ2-7,TGTGCCAGCAGTGACAGATTTAATTCATGGTGGGGGCTCTACGAGCAGTACTTC,CASSDRFNSWWGLYEQYF
TRBV6-1,.,TRBD1,TRBJ1-1,TGTGCCAGCAGTGAAGTTGGGGGACAGGGAGTTGTGAACACTGAAGCTTTCTTT,CASSEVGGQGVVNTEAFF
TRBV28,.,TRBD1,TRBJ2-5,TGTGCCAGCAGTTTAGAGGCAGGGGGAAATCAAGAGACCCAGTACTTC,CASSLEAGGNQETQYF
TRBV5-1,.,.,TRBJ1-3,TGCGCCAGCAGCCCTACAGGTTCTGGAAACACCATATATTTT,CASSPTGSGNTIYF
TRBV7-9,.,.,TRBJ1-2,TGTGCCAGCAGCTTAGTTACAGAAAACTATGGCTACACCTTC,CASSLVTENYGYTF
TRBV6-5,.,.,TRBJ2-7,TGTGCCAGCAGCGAGGGAACTTACGAGCAGTACTTC,CASSEGTYEQYF
TRBV30,.,.,TRBJ2-2,TGTGCCTGGAGTGCTCTAGTGACACCGGGGGGGGAGCTGTTTTTT,CAWSALVTPGGELFF